The clone carrying this T cell receptor beta chain was recorded a few times. Sampled while nominally healthy, donors likely had unrecorded immune exposures. The sample originates from a study of cytomegalovirus exposure and HLA in healthy donors. The CDR3 runs 14 residues. The V and J ends lost 6 bases and 0 bases, in that order; junction bases with no gene match: 5. From germline, CDR1 is KGHSH and CDR2 LQKENI. Vbeta (60) and Jbeta (13) primers were used in the PCR. Method: immunoSEQ multiplex PCR; TCRdb's copy keeps in-frame clones and lacks some. The sample has roughly 150,000 clones, 60% to 80% seen once; the top ten hold 0.55% to 0.8%.

This chain connects TRBV18 to TRBJ2-7; TRBD1 agrees at 7 bases. The clonotype originates from a male donor in good health and CMV-seronegative. Material for sequencing was PBMCs. The CDR3 bases are TGTGCCAGCTCCTTGGGGGACAGCTCCTACGAGCAGTACTTC. This gives the protein CASSLGDSSYEQYF.